A selection of T cell receptor beta chains follows, all from one sample in a study of cytomegalovirus exposure and HLA in healthy donors. Method: immunoSEQ multiplex PCR; TCRdb's copy keeps in-frame clones and lacks some. The sample lists 200,000 or so clones, 80% to 95% occurring once. Sequenced sample: PBMCs. These receptors were collected from a woman between 18 and 29 years old in good health and CMV-seronegative. Each CDR3 is given without its conserved first and last residue. The order of the fields is CDR3 length, J gene, V gene, CDR3 protein.

length: 14
J: TRBJ2-2
V: TRBV10-3
CDR3: AISDKREQVTGELF

length: 14
J: TRBJ2-1
V: TRBV6-6
CDR3: ASSYEGLASPKSSF

length: 13
J: TRBJ2-1
V: TRBV7-7
CDR3: ASSLTGSPYNEQF

length: 11
J: TRBJ1-2
V: TRBV10-2
CDR3: ASSDGINYGYT

length: 12
J: TRBJ2-7
V: TRBV5-1
CDR3: ASSPSGRAYEQY

length: 15
J: TRBJ2-1
V: TRBV19
CDR3: ASSMGLAGYSYNEQF

length: 14
J: TRBJ2-2
V: TRBV5-4
CDR3: ASSLADRGNTGELF

length: 11
J: TRBJ1-1
V: TRBV30
CDR3: AWNGQGNTEAF

length: 14
J: TRBJ2-5
V: TRBV5-1
CDR3: ASTLSGRGGLETQY

length: 14
J: TRBJ2-1
V: TRBV7-8
CDR3: ASSLSAGGGYNEQF

length: 12
J: TRBJ2-2
V: TRBV7-9
CDR3: ASSPWTGTGELF

length: 12
J: TRBJ1-1
V: TRBV27
CDR3: ASRRTGPNTEAF